A selection of T cell receptor beta chains follows, all from one sample in a study of control samples from healthy donors and cancer patients. TCRdb's copy holds only in-frame clones and misses some; the assay was immunoSEQ multiplex PCR. The table has about 150,000 clones, under 95% seen once. The sample consisted of blood. The receptors stem from a man younger than 30 in good health. Each CDR3 is given with its conserved first and last residue. The D gene is left open where the match is weak. Some rows mark clone size as missing; the rest say once, few, many or name a class of expanded clone.

clone_size j_call d_call v_call cdr3_nt cdr3_aa
. TRBJ2-1 . TRBV19 TGTGCCAGCGCTAACGCAAATGAGCAGTTCTTC CASANANEQFF
. TRBJ1-4 . TRBV7-8 TGTGCCAGCAGCTTAGGGGCAGGGGAGGGTGAAAAACTGTTTTTT CASSLGAGEGEKLFF
. TRBJ2-7 TRBD1 TRBV4-1 TGCGCCAGCAGCCAATCACAACAGGGGGCCTACGAGCAGTACTTC CASSQSQQGAYEQYF
. TRBJ2-7 . TRBV4-3 TGCGCCAGCAGCCAAGATGGAAGGAACGACGAGCAGTACTTC CASSQDGRNDEQYF
once TRBJ2-6 . TRBV12-5 TGTGCTAGTGGTTTGGTAATGGATGGGACGGTGGGCTCTGGGGCCAACGTCCTGACTTTC CASGLVMDGTVGSGANVLTF
few TRBJ1-1 . TRBV13 TGTGCCAGCAGCTTAGTGGGGAAAGCTTTCTTT CASSLVGKAFF
few TRBJ1-5 . TRBV2 TGTGCCAGCAGTGATGTCCAGGGAGGCAATCAGCCCCAGCATTTT CASSDVQGGNQPQHF
. TRBJ1-1 . TRBV5-8 TGTGCCAGCCCGGATTGGAGGACTGAAGCTTTCTTT CASPDWRTEAFF
. TRBJ1-5 . TRBV19 TGTGCCAGTAGTCCAGGGGAAAGGGTGCAGCCCCAGCATTTT CASSPGERVQPQHF
. TRBJ2-2 . TRBV2 TGTGCCAGCAGAGGGACCGGGGAGCTGTTTTTT CASRGTGELFF
. TRBJ1-2 . TRBV19 TGTGCCAGTAGTATTGGTGAGGGAGTCTATGGCTACACCTTC CASSIGEGVYGYTF
. TRBJ1-3 . TRBV30 TGTGCCTGGAGCCCTATGTACGGGAGGACTGGAAACACCATATATTTT CAWSPMYGRTGNTIYF
. TRBJ2-7 TRBD1 TRBV7-9 TGTGCCAGCAGCTTACCGTCGACAGGGAAGGCCCCCTACGAGCAGTACTTC CASSLPSTGKAPYEQYF
. TRBJ2-7 TRBD1 TRBV27 TGTGCCAGCAGTCTCTACTCACCGGGACAGGGAGCCTACGAGCAGTACTTC CASSLYSPGQGAYEQYF
. TRBJ2-7 TRBD1 TRBV28 TGTGCCAGCAGTTCCTTGGACAGGGGGGACTACGAGCAGTACTTC CASSSLDRGDYEQYF
once TRBJ2-5 TRBD2 TRBV4-2 TGTGCCAGCAGCCAGAGCGGGGGCCGGGAGACCCAGTACTTC CASSQSGGRETQYF
. TRBJ2-1 . TRBV6-5 TGTGCCAGCAGTTACAGGGATCACAATGAGCAGTTCTTC CASSYRDHNEQFF